The following is a TCR beta chain sequence with its context. The data were produced by immunoSEQ multiplex PCR, yet TCRdb's version contains in-frame clones alone and is incomplete. The table has under 300,000 clones, 84% seen once; the top ten hold approximately 2.3%. Germline CDR1 and CDR2: LGHDT and YNNKEL (reference sequence). CDR3 size: 14 residues. V lost 2 bases, J lost 8 bases, and 15 bases lay in between. The sample comes from a study of blood T cell repertoires in COVID-19. This TCR was sampled from a man aged 35 to 55 who had recovered from COVID-19. The specimen sequenced was peripheral blood. The chain has TRBV3-1 (or the pseudogene TRBV3-2) and TRBJ1-2, with D possibly TRBD1 on 5 matching bases. CDR3 DNA: TGTGCCAGCAGCCAAACTGTGGGCGGGACGGGCTACACCTTC. It translates to CASSQTVGGTGYTF.